This T cell receptor beta chain came from a study of OX40 agonist ivuxolimab in advanced cancers. Across the whole study: Of the participants, under 50% had some prior anti-PD-1, anti-PD-L1 or anti-CTLA-4 therapy, which was allowed.

This clone was seen more than once but under ten times. Method: immunoSEQ multiplex PCR; TCRdb's copy keeps in-frame clones and lacks some. The sample yields about 68,000 clones, approximately 81% seen once. The sequence was obtained from an adult with an advanced solid tumor such as melanoma, head and neck, liver or kidney cancer. Specimen: CD4+ or CD8+ T cells sorted from blood, collected in a trial of the OX40 agonist ivuxolimab.

The CDR3 DNA sequence: TGCGCCAGCAGCAACCAAGACAGGTCCCAGCCCCAGCATTTT. Protein product: CASSNQDRSQPQHF. The chain couples TRBV10-2 to TRBJ1-5; TRBD1 might be the D (6 bases). V was cut by 6 bases and J by 7 bases, with 16 bases left in between. Germline V gives CDR1 WSHSY, CDR2 SAAADI. The CDR3 loop spans 14 amino acids.